The present entry profiles one T cell receptor beta chain with its context. This sample was included in a study of shared clonotypes between healthy human individuals. There are 13 residues in the CDR3. The V gene's germline CDR1 is SEHNR and CDR2 FQNEAQ (reference sequence). V lost 1 base and J 7 bases, leaving 7 bases between the germline ends. TCRdb keeps only in-frame clones here, not all; method: immunoSEQ multiplex PCR. This table holds approximately 740,000 clones, 85% to 95% found once. Naivety among CD8 cells was defined by CD45RO negativity and positive CCR7 selection, thereby excluding terminally differentiated effector memory CD45RA+ cells.

This chain joins TRBV7-9 and TRBJ2-2, with D hard to call. The sample consisted of naive CD8+ T cells sorted from blood. The TCR originated in a man under 40 in good health. CDR3 DNA: TGTGCCAGCAGCTTAGTTAATCGCGGGGAGCTGTTTTTT. Its protein product is CASSLVNRGELFF.